A selection of T cell receptor beta chains follows, all from one sample in a study of cytomegalovirus exposure and HLA in healthy donors. Libraries were prepared by immunoSEQ multiplex PCR; TCRdb keeps only in-frame clonotypes and omits some of them. The sample records roughly 120,000 clones, 81% being singletons. The sequenced sample consisted of PBMCs. These receptors all come from a woman aged 25 to 39 in good health and CMV-seronegative. Each CDR3 is given with its conserved first and last residue.

TRBJ2-7 | TRBV2 | CASRRTSGEYEQYF
TRBJ2-7 | TRBV19 | CASSLGQGYEQYF
TRBJ2-3 | TRBV19 | CASSRSLAEGYTQYF
TRBJ2-4 | TRBV5-5 | CASSRNEASGSLAKNIQYF
TRBJ1-2 | TRBV7-9 | CASRDSGAGYTF
TRBJ2-7 | TRBV10-2 | CASSDGLAGAEQYF
TRBJ2-3 | TRBV5-1 | CASRAAGGRTDTQYF
TRBJ1-4 | TRBV9 | CASSGRGMDEKLFF
TRBJ2-1 | TRBV19 | CASSLGFYNEQFF
TRBJ1-1 | TRBV6-6 | CASSSGNTEAFF
TRBJ2-1 | TRBV6-1 | CASTPAYNEQFF
TRBJ1-1 | TRBV2 | CASVWDSIAGGEAFF
TRBJ2-1 | TRBV7-2 | CASSNGRAISYNEQFF
TRBJ1-4 | TRBV27 | CASSPDRGSKIGEKLFF
TRBJ2-3 | TRBV5-4 | CASSLGLAGALDTQYF
TRBJ1-2 | TRBV6-5 | CASRAGTGGKDGYTF
TRBJ2-7 | TRBV7-9 | CASSHSGREYEQYF
TRBJ1-3 | TRBV10-3 | CAMGTGDLSGNTIYF
TRBJ2-2 | TRBV9 | CASSIQTAGLAPGELFF
NA | TRBV7-2 | CASSLGGLASNEQYF
TRBJ2-1 | TRBV25-1 | CASSGPGQHNEQFF
TRBJ2-7 | TRBV6-1 | CASSRGGSSYEQYF
TRBJ2-1 | TRBV11-3 | CASSSRGGNEQFF
TRBJ2-5 | TRBV6-5 | CASSYSRETQYF
TRBJ2-3 | TRBV28 | CASSLPLPSGASTDTQYF
TRBJ2-3 | TRBV5-4 | CASTPEAASTDTQYF
TRBJ1-2 | TRBV28 | CASSLRGNYGYTF
TRBJ2-2 | TRBV27 | CASSPSRLLRGELFF
TRBJ2-7 | TRBV7-9 | CASSLGGLAGDVYEQYF